Listed here are 4 T cell receptor beta chains from one sample, sequenced in a study of cytomegalovirus exposure and HLA in healthy donors. The study ran its PCR with 60 Vbeta and 13 Jbeta primers. Produced via immunoSEQ multiplex PCR; TCRdb's table is partial and in-frame only. The sample yields some 150,000 clones, around four fifths seen once. The sequenced sample consisted of PBMCs. The receptor source for this set is a male donor in good health and CMV-seronegative.

The chain combines TRBV6-5 with TRBJ1-1; TRBD1 matches at 9 bases. The CDR3 has 16 residues. The germline V gene has CDR1 MNHEY and CDR2 SVGAGI. J gave up 1 base and V 4 bases, and 7 bases lay outside the gene matches. The CDR3 region has the DNA TGTGCCAGCAGTTGGTCGGAACAGGGGGCGAACACTGAAGCTTTCTTT. This encodes CASSWSEQGANTEAFF.

The V and J genes are TRBV30 and TRBJ1-1, with D uncertain. The CDR3 consists of 12 residues. The germline gives CDR1 GTSNPN, CDR2 SVGIG (reference sequence). Between the trimmed V and J ends, which lost 1 base and 6 bases, there was a span of 9 bases. Written as DNA, the CDR3 is TGTGCCTGGAGTGCGGGTTACGCTGAAGCTTTCTTT. Residues: CAWSAGYAEAFF.

The rearrangement links TRBV11-1 to TRBJ2-1; D possibly corresponds to TRBD2 (5 bases). The CDR3 has 15 residues. V lost 2 bases and J lost 4, with 12 bases in between. In germline, CDR1 is SGHAT, CDR2 FQDESV (reference sequence). CDR3 in DNA: TGTGCCAGCAGCTTAAGTGTTTCGGGGTACAATGAGCAGTTCTTC. This codes for CASSLSVSGYNEQFF.

The genes are TRBV6-5 and TRBJ1-5; possible D gene TRBD1, 5 bases. V was trimmed by 10 bases and J by 4 bases, leaving 11 bases between them. From germline, CDR1 is MNHEY and CDR2 SVGAGI. The CDR3 contains 12 residues. The CDR3 DNA reads TGTGCCATCGCTGGGGGGAATCAGCCCCAGCATTTT. Residues: CAIAGGNQPQHF.